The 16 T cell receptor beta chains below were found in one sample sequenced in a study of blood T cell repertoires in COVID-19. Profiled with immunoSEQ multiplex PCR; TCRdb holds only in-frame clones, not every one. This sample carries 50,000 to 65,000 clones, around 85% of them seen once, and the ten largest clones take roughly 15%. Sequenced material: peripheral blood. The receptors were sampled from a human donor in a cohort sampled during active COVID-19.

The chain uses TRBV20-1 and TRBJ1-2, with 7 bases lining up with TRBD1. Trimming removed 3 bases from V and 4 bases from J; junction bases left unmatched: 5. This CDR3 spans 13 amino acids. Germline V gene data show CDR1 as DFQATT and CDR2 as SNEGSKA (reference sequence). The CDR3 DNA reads TGCAGTGCTAGTTCCGGGACAGTCTATGGCTACACCTTC. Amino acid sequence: CSASSGTVYGYTF.

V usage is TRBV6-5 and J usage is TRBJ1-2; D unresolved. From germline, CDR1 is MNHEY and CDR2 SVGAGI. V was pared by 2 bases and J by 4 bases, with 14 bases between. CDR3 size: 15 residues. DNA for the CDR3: TGTGCCAGCAGTTACATGTATTTCGGTTCCTATGGCTACACCTTC. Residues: CASSYMYFGSYGYTF.

This CDR3 reads CAWRRTGDSAGELFF. The CDR3 DNA is TGTGCCTGGAGACGGACAGGGGACTCGGCCGGGGAGCTGTTTTTT. This chain uses TRBV30 with TRBJ2-2; 9 bases fit TRBD1. Trimming removed 3 bases from V and 6 bases from J; junction bases left unmatched: 8. CDR3 length equals 15 residues. Germline CDR1 GTSNPN, CDR2 SVGIG (reference sequence).

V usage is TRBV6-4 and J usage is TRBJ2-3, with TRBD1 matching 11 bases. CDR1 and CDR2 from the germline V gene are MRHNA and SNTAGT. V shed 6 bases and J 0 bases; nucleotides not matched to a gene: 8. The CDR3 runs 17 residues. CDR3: CASSPRDRGDSTDTQYF. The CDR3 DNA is TGTGCCAGCAGCCCCCGGGACAGGGGGGATAGCACAGATACGCAGTATTTT.

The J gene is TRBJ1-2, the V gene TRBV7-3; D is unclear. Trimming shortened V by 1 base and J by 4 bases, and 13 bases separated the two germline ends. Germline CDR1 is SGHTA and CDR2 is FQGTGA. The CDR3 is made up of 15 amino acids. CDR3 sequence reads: CASSLMGVVSYGYTF. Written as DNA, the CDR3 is TGTGCCAGCAGCTTAATGGGAGTTGTGAGCTATGGCTACACCTTC. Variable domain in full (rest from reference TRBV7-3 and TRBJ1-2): GAGVSQTPSNKVTEKGKYVELRCDPISGHTALYWYRQSLGQGPEFLIYFQGTGAADDSGLPNDRFFAVRPEGSVSTLKIQRTERGDSAVYLCASSLMGVVSYGYTFGSGTRLTVV.

CDR3 in amino acids: CASSLTGSLTHEQYF. In DNA, the CDR3 is TGTGCCAGCAGTTTGACAGGGTCCCTTACCCACGAGCAGTACTTC. The chain uses TRBV27 and TRBJ2-7, with 7 positions matching TRBD1. CDR1 is MNHEY and CDR2 is SMNVEV in the germline V gene (reference sequence). This CDR3 comprises 15 residues. The junction had 10 bases not matched to a gene; V was cut back by 3 bases and J by 5 bases.

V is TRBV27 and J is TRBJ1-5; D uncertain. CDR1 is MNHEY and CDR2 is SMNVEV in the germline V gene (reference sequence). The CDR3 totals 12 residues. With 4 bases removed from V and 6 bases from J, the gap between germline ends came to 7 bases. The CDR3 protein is CASSSPGQPQHF. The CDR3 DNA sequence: TGTGCCAGCAGTTCCCCGGGTCAGCCCCAGCATTTT.

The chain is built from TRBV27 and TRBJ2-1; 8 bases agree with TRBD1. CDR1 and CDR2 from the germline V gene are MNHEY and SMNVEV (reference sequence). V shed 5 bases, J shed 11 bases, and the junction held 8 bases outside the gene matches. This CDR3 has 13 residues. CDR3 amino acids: CASSPSGQGKQFF. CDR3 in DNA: TGTGCCAGCAGTCCATCTGGACAGGGAAAGCAGTTCTTC.

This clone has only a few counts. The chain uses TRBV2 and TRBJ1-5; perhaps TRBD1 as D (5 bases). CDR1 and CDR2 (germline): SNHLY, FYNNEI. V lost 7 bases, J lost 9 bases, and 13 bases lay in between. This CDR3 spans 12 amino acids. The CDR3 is CASIHGGSPQHF. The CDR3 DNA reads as TGTGCCAGCATCCACGGGGGGTCGCCCCAGCATTTT. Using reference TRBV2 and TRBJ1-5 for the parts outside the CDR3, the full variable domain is EPEVTQTPSHQVTQMGQEVILRCVPISNHLYFYWYRQILGQKVEFLVSFYNNEISEKSEIFDDQFSVERPDGSNFTLKIRSTKLEDSAMYFCASIHGGSPQHFGDGTRLSIL.

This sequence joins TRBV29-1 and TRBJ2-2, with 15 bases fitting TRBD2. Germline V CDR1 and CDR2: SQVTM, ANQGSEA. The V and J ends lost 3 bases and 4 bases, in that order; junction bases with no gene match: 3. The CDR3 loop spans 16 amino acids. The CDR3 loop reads CSVDEGLAGGTGELFF. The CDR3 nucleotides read TGCAGCGTTGACGAGGGACTAGCGGGAGGCACCGGGGAGCTGTTTTTT.

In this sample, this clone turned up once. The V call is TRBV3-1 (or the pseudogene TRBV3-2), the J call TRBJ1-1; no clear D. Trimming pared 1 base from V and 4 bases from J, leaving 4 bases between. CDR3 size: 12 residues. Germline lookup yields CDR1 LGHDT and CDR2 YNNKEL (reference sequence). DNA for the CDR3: TGTGCCAGCAGCCAAGTCGGCACTGAAGCTTTCTTT. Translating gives CASSQVGTEAFF.

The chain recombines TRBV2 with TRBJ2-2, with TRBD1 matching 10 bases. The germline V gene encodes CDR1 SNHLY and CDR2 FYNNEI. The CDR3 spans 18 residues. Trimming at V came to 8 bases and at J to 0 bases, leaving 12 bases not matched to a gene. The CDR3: CASVRDRGVFANTGELFF. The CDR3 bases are TGTGCCAGCGTCCGGGACAGGGGAGTCTTCGCGAACACCGGGGAGCTGTTTTTT.

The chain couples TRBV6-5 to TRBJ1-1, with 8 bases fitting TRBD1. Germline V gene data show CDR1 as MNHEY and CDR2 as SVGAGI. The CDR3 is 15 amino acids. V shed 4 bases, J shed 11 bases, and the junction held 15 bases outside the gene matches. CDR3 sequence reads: CASSSQSGGSESAFF. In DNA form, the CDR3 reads TGTGCCAGCAGTTCGCAGTCAGGGGGCAGTGAGTCGGCTTTCTTT.

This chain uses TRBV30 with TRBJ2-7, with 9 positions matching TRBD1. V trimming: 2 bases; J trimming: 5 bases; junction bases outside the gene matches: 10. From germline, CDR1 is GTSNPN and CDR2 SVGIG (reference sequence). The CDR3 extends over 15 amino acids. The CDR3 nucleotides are TGTGCCTGGAGTTCCCCCGGGACAGGGAAACACGAGCAGTACTTC. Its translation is CAWSSPGTGKHEQYF.

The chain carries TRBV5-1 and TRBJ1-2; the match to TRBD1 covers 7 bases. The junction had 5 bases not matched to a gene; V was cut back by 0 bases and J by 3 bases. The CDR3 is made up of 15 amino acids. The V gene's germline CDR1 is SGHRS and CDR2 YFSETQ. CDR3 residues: CASSLVEGADYGYTF. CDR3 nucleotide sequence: TGCGCCAGCAGCTTGGTGGAGGGGGCTGACTATGGCTACACCTTC.

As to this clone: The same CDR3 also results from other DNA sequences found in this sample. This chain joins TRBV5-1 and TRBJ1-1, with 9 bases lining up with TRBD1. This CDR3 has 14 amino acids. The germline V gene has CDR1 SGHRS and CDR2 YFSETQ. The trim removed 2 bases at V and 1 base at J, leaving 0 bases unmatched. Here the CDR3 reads CASSLQGANTEAFF. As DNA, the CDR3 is TGCGCCAGCAGCTTACAGGGGGCGAACACTGAAGCTTTCTTT.